Listed below are T cell receptor beta chains from one sample, sequenced in a study of cytotoxic CD8 clonotypes in ibrutinib-treated CLL. Generated by immunoSEQ multiplex PCR, the TCRdb table keeps only in-frame clones and is missing some. The sample shows some 200,000 clones, nearly 80% of them seen only once. This specimen consisted of PBMCs, obtained after 12 months of ibrutinib treatment. The source is a human donor with chronic lymphocytic leukemia. The CDR3 runs from the conserved cysteine through the conserved F or W. The order of the fields is clone size, D gene, J gene, V gene, CDR3 DNA, CDR3 protein. A D gene is named only where the DNA matches it firmly. Clone size is stated in some rows and not others, as once, few, many or a class when expanded.

size: .
D: .
J: TRBJ1-2
V: TRBV2
DNA: TGTGCCAGCAGTGCGCAAGGGATTAACTATGGCTACACCTTC
CDR3: CASSAQGINYGYTF

size: .
D: TRBD2
J: TRBJ2-1
V: TRBV9
DNA: TGTGCCAGCAGCGTTGGCGGGGGGGCGTACAATGAGCAGTTCTTC
CDR3: CASSVGGGAYNEQFF

size: few
D: .
J: TRBJ1-1
V: TRBV5-4
DNA: TGTGCCAGCAGCTTGGGGAGCTGGGACACTGAAGCTTTCTTT
CDR3: CASSLGSWDTEAFF

size: .
D: TRBD2
J: TRBJ2-1
V: TRBV7-8
DNA: TGTGCCAGCAGCCTCCGTTTCGGACTAGCGGGGGGTGAGCAGTTCTTC
CDR3: CASSLRFGLAGGEQFF

size: .
D: TRBD1
J: TRBJ1-2
V: TRBV6-5
DNA: TGTGCCAGCCGGCGGACAGGGTCCCTCTATGGCTACACCTTC
CDR3: CASRRTGSLYGYTF

size: .
D: .
J: TRBJ1-1
V: TRBV5-1
DNA: TGCGCCAGCAGCTCGAAGGGCCCAAACGAAGCTTTCTTT
CDR3: CASSSKGPNEAFF

size: .
D: TRBD1
J: TRBJ1-1
V: TRBV4-1
DNA: TGCGCCAGCAGCCTCAAGAAGGGGGCAGAAGCTTTCTTT
CDR3: CASSLKKGAEAFF

size: .
D: TRBD1
J: TRBJ2-7
V: TRBV30
DNA: TGTGCCTGGAGGGGACAGGTAGTTCGCGAGCAGTACTTC
CDR3: CAWRGQVVREQYF

size: .
D: .
J: TRBJ1-2
V: TRBV6-5
DNA: TGTGCCAGCAGCAGCCAGCTTTATGGCTACACCTTC
CDR3: CASSSQLYGYTF

size: .
D: .
J: TRBJ2-2
V: TRBV19
DNA: TGTGCCAGTAGTAGAGGAGGGGTAACGAGCCTGAACACCGGGGAGCTGTTTTTT
CDR3: CASSRGGVTSLNTGELFF

size: once
D: .
J: TRBJ2-5
V: TRBV11-3
DNA: TGTGCCAGCAGCCCCAGGGATGGGCGGGAGACCCAGTACTTC
CDR3: CASSPRDGRETQYF

size: .
D: .
J: TRBJ1-1
V: TRBV19
DNA: TGTGCCAGTAGTAGGAGAACTGAAGCTTTCTTT
CDR3: CASSRRTEAFF

size: .
D: .
J: TRBJ2-7
V: TRBV11-2
DNA: TGTGCCAGCAGCTTAGTTCAGGGGGGGATCTACGAGCAGTACTTC
CDR3: CASSLVQGGIYEQYF

size: .
D: .
J: TRBJ2-2
V: TRBV28
DNA: TGTGCCAGCAGTCAAAGTAGGGCACCCACCGGGGAGCTGTTTTTT
CDR3: CASSQSRAPTGELFF

size: .
D: TRBD1
J: TRBJ2-3
V: TRBV18
DNA: TGTGCCAGCGCCAGAACGACAGGGCTCACAGATACGCAGTATTTT
CDR3: CASARTTGLTDTQYF

size: few
D: .
J: TRBJ2-1
V: TRBV11-3
DNA: TGTGCCAGCAGCTTAGTGGAAGATGAGCAGTTCTTC
CDR3: CASSLVEDEQFF

size: .
D: .
J: TRBJ2-3
V: TRBV4-1
DNA: TGCGCCAGCAGCCAAGAACAGGTCGCCGGATGGGGGGGCACAGATACGCAGTATTTT
CDR3: CASSQEQVAGWGGTDTQYF